This note documents a single TCR beta chain sequence. Method: immunoSEQ multiplex PCR; TCRdb's copy keeps in-frame clones and lacks some. The sample shows fewer than 85,000 clones, 80% to 85% of them seen only once. The data belong to a study of glioma-infiltrating T cells after dendritic cell vaccination. CDR1 is LGHNA and CDR2 is YNFKEQ in the germline V gene. J was trimmed by 4 bases and V by 2 bases; bases with no gene match: 5. This CDR3 region has 16 residues. This clonotype was obtained from a human donor with glioblastoma. This sample comprised blood, obtained before dendritic cell vaccination. The chain recombines TRBV4-2 with TRBJ2-3; 11 nucleotides match TRBD2. CDR3 coding DNA: TGTGCCAGCAGCCAAATTAGCGGGGGGGGCGCAGATACGCAGTATTTT. Its protein is CASSQISGGGADTQYF.